These 8 T cell receptor beta chains were all obtained from the same sample, sequenced in a study of T cell repertoires in cytomegalovirus infection. TCRdb re-derived calls from the reads in MiXCR, one entry per CDR3 protein. The table records more than 400,000 distinct CDR3 sequences, approximately 25% of them present only once. The sequencing input was PBMCs. These receptors were collected from a human donor in good health (CMV status not recorded). Some clones in this sample may be carry-over from other donors' samples.

This rearrangement joins TRBV7-2 to TRBJ1-1; D is possibly TRBD1 (6 bases). Deletions cut 1 base from V and 1 base from J, with 10 bases between. This CDR3 spans 15 amino acids. Germline CDR1 and CDR2: SGHTA and FQGNSA. The CDR3 DNA follows: TGTGCCAGCAGCTTAGACAGGGTAGGGAACACTGAAGCTTTCTTT. Translating it yields CASSLDRVGNTEAFF.

This clonotype has a handful of counts. CDR3 in amino acids: CASSIPRGTNTEAFF. For the CDR3, the DNA is TGTGCCAGCTCAATCCCCAGGGGGACTAACACTGAAGCTTTCTTT. The chain links TRBV18 to TRBJ1-1; 7 bases map to TRBD1. Per germline, CDR1 KGHSH and CDR2 LQKENI. J was trimmed by 2 bases and V by 5 bases; bases with no gene match: 8. CDR3 length: 15 residues.

The chain carries TRBV7-2 and TRBJ2-2; D is unclear. V lost 0 bases and J 5 bases, leaving 7 bases between the germline ends. Germline lookup yields CDR1 SGHTA and CDR2 FQGNSA. This CDR3 region has 14 residues. CDR3 DNA: TGTGCCAGCAGCTTAGCGGTTAGGACCGGGGAGCTGTTTTTT. Translated: CASSLAVRTGELFF.

V usage is TRBV12-3 or TRBV12-4 and J usage is TRBJ2-4, with 8 bases identical to TRBD1. The CDR3 has 13 residues. With 5 bases clipped from V and 6 bases from J, the junction kept 3 bases outside the gene matches. CDR3 loop: CASSRQGSNIQYF. CDR3 nucleotide sequence: TGTGCCAGCAGTAGACAGGGGTCAAACATTCAGTACTTC.

The chain joins TRBV20-1 to TRBJ2-2; possible D gene TRBD2, 6 bases. Trimming left V 0 bases short and J 4 bases short, with 15 bases between. Germline V gene lookup returns CDR1 DFQATT and CDR2 SNEGSKA (reference sequence). CDR3 length: 16 residues. The CDR3 coding sequence is TGCAGTGCTAGAGACCCTGCGGGGCCGGGCACCGGGGAGCTGTTTTTT. Translation gives CSARDPAGPGTGELFF.

This clonotype has only a few counts. The V gene is TRBV12-3 or TRBV12-4, the J gene TRBJ1-2; D is unclear. V was clipped by 2 bases and J by 7 bases, with 14 bases between them. This CDR3 has 14 amino acids. The CDR3 reads CASSLREPAGGYTF. CDR3 nucleotides: TGTGCCAGCAGTTTAAGGGAGCCGGCGGGTGGCTACACCTTC.

This clonotype showed up just a few times. The rearrangement uses TRBV5-1 and TRBJ2-1; D is possibly TRBD2 (6 bases). CDR1 and CDR2 from the germline V gene are SGHRS and YFSETQ. V dropped 4 bases and J dropped 2 bases, with 13 bases sitting between them. The CDR3 has 15 residues. The chain's CDR3 is CASSPSRGTYNEQFF. CDR3 nucleotide sequence: TGCGCCAGCAGCCCCTCACGGGGGACCTACAATGAGCAGTTCTTC.

This clonotype was counted ten times or more. The V and J genes are TRBV7-2 and TRBJ2-7, with TRBD2 matching over 9 bases. With 6 bases clipped from V and 6 bases from J, the junction kept 15 bases outside the gene matches. The CDR3 runs 16 residues. Germline V gene sequence: CDR1 SGHTA, CDR2 FQGNSA. The CDR3 nucleotides are TGTGCCAGCAGTGCCTCGATGCCGGGACTAGCCCGCGAGCAGTACTTC. It encodes CASSASMPGLAREQYF. Full variable domain (outside the CDR3, taken from reference TRBV7-2 and TRBJ2-7): GAGVSQSPSNKVTEKGKDVELRCDPISGHTALYWYRQSLGQGLEFLIYFQGNSAPDKSGLPSDRFSAERTGGSVSTLTIQRTQQEDSAVYLCASSASMPGLAREQYFGPGTRLTVT.